The rows below give T cell receptor beta chains drawn from one sample of a study of T-cell reconstitution after alpha-beta-depleted transplantation in children. TCRdb itself ran the PCR reads through MiXCR, one entry per CDR3 protein. The sample holds approximately 400,000 distinct CDR3 sequences, about 11% seen once. This sample comprised PBMCs from the stem cell graft donor, obtained from the stem cell graft. These receptors came from a human donor who donated a stem cell graft to a child with acute myeloid leukemia. Both conserved end residues are part of each CDR3. D genes are given only for firm matches. Clone size is stated in some rows and not others, as once, few, many or a class when expanded.

cdr3_aa cdr3_nt j_call v_call clone_size d_call
CASSLAPTLTDTQYF TGCGCCAGCAGCTTGGCGCCGACCCTCACAGATACGCAGTATTTT TRBJ2-3 TRBV5-1 - -
CASSFIAPSSYNEQFF TGTGCCAGCAGCTTTATAGCGCCAAGCTCCTACAATGAGCAGTTCTTC TRBJ2-1 TRBV11-2 - -
CASRPETGVNSPLHF TGCGCCAGCAGACCTGAGACAGGGGTTAATTCACCCCTCCACTTT TRBJ1-6 TRBV5-1 few TRBD1
CSAHQGGQAKETQYF TGCAGTGCTCACCAGGGGGGACAGGCGAAAGAGACCCAGTACTTC TRBJ2-5 TRBV20-1 many TRBD1
CASSDDSSNTGELFF TGTGCCAGCAGTGATGACAGCTCGAACACCGGGGAGCTGTTTTTT TRBJ2-2 TRBV2 - -
CASSQEIGGRTYGYTF TGCGCCAGCAGCCAGGAGATCGGGGGGAGAACCTATGGCTACACCTTC TRBJ1-2 TRBV4-1 few -
CASSHEQETQYF TGTGCCAGCAGCCATGAGCAAGAGACCCAGTACTTC TRBJ2-5 TRBV3-1 - -
CASSTACGWRELFF TGTGCCAGCAGTACTGCCTGCGGGTGGCGGGAGCTGTTTTTT TRBJ2-2 TRBV21-1 - -
CASSLGLGNGETQYF TGTGCCAGCAGCTTAGGTCTTGGGAATGGGGAGACCCAGTACTTC TRBJ2-5 TRBV7-9 - -
CSAEGTSGHFLQETQYF TGCAGTGCGGAAGGAACTAGCGGCCACTTCCTCCAAGAGACCCAGTACTTC TRBJ2-5 TRBV20-1 few TRBD2
CASSSDSPYGYTF TGTGCCAGCAGCTCGGACAGCCCCTATGGCTACACCTTC TRBJ1-2 TRBV12-3/TRBV12-4 - -
CASSLLRTDTQYF TGTGCCAGCAGTTTGTTACGCACAGATACGCAGTATTTT TRBJ2-3 TRBV28 - -
CASSRGTNEKLFF TGTGCCAGCAGTAGGGGAACTAATGAAAAACTGTTTTTT TRBJ1-4 TRBV9 many -
CAWSVTRQQGWDTEAFF TGTGCCTGGAGTGTAACCCGCCAACAGGGGTGGGACACTGAAGCTTTCTTT TRBJ1-1 TRBV30 many TRBD1
CASSFYRDRSTEAFF TGTGCCAGCAGCTTTTACCGGGACAGGAGCACTGAAGCTTTCTTT TRBJ1-1 TRBV13 - TRBD1
CASSPGEGGNTIYF TGCGCCAGCAGTCCCGGGGAAGGCGGAAACACCATATATTTT TRBJ1-3 TRBV5-1 few -
CSAGSGGGSQETQYF TGCAGTGCTGGTAGTGGCGGGGGGTCCCAAGAGACCCAGTACTTC TRBJ2-5 TRBV20-1 many TRBD2
CAFSGGSTDTQYF TGTGCCTTTAGCGGGGGGAGCACAGATACGCAGTATTTT TRBJ2-3 TRBV3-1 - TRBD2
CSVGGLAGGRSYNEQFF TGCAGCGTTGGAGGCCTAGCGGGAGGTCGGTCCTACAATGAGCAGTTCTTC TRBJ2-1 TRBV29-1 - TRBD2
CSVVPKPGTSGRASDQETQYF TGCAGCGTCGTCCCAAAACCAGGGACTAGCGGGAGGGCCTCGGACCAAGAGACCCAGTACTTC TRBJ2-5 TRBV29-1 few TRBD2
CASSWGQRARRANIGELFF TGTGCCAGCAGCTGGGGACAGAGGGCCCGGCGGGCGAACATCGGGGAGCTGTTTTTT TRBJ2-2 TRBV11-1 few TRBD1
CASSVGGTAGADTQYF TGTGCCAGCAGTGTAGGGGGGACAGCGGGTGCAGATACGCAGTATTTT TRBJ2-3 TRBV25-1 - -
CASSRTGTGLYEQYF TGCGCCAGCAGCAGAACCGGGACAGGGCTCTACGAGCAGTACTTC TRBJ2-7 TRBV5-1 many TRBD1
CSARDLGGGEQFF TGCAGTGCTAGAGATCTGGGGGGCGGTGAGCAGTTCTTC TRBJ2-1 TRBV20-1 - -